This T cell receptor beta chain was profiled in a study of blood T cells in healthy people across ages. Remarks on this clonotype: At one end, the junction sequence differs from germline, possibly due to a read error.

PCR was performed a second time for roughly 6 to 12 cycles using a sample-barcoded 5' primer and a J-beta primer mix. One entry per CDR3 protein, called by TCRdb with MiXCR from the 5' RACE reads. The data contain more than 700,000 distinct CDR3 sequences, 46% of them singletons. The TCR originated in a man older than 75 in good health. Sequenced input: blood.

As DNA, the CDR3 is TGTGCCAGCAGCTTGCGCACCAATACATGGGGTGAAAGACTGTTTTTT. Amino acid sequence: CASSLRTNTWGERLFF. This chain connects TRBV5-5 to TRBJ1-4; D remains ambiguous. CDR3 length equals 16 residues. The germline gives CDR1 SGHKS, CDR2 YYEKEE (reference sequence).